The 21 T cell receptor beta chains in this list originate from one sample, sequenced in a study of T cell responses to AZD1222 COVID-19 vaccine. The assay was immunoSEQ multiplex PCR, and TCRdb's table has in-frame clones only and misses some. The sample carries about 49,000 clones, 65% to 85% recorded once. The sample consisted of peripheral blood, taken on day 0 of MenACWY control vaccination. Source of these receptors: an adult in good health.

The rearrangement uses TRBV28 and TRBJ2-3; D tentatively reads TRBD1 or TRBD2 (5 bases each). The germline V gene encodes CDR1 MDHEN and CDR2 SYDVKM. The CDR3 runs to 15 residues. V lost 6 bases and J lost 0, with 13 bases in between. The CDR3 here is CASRSGGMSTDTQYF. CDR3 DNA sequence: TGTGCCAGCAGAAGTGGGGGAATGAGCACAGATACGCAGTATTTT.

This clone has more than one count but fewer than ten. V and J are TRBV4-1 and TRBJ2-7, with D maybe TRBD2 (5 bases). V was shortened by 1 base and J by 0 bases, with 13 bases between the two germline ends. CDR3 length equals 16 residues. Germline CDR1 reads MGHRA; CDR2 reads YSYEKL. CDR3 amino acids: CASSQVASKSSYEQYF. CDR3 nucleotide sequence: TGCGCCAGCAGCCAAGTGGCTAGCAAAAGCTCCTACGAGCAGTACTTC.

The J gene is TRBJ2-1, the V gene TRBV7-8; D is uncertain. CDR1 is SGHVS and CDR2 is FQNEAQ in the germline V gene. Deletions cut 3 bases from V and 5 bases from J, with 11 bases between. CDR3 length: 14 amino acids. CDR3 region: CASSFGSPDNEQFF. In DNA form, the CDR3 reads TGTGCCAGCAGCTTCGGGTCCCCAGACAATGAGCAGTTCTTC. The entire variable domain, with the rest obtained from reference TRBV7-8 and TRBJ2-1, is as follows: GAGVSQSPRYKVAKRGQDVALRCDPISGHVSLFWYQQALGQGPEFLTYFQNEAQLDKSGLPSDRFFAERPEGSVSTLKIQRTQQEDSAVYLCASSFGSPDNEQFFGPGTRLTVL.

The CDR3 DNA reads TGCGCCAGCAGCCCAAGACAGGGCTATGGCTACACCTTC. Its protein product is CASSPRQGYGYTF. This chain links TRBV4-1 with TRBJ1-2; TRBD1 matches at 7 bases. The CDR3 length is 13 residues. With 4 bases clipped from V and 4 bases from J, the junction kept 3 bases outside the gene matches. Germline-derived CDR1 and CDR2 are MGHRA and YSYEKL.

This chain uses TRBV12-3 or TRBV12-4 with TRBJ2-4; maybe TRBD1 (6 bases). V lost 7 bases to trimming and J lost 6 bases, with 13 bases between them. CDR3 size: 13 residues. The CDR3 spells CASTQGGTNIQYF. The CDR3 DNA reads TGTGCCAGCACTCAAGGGGGTACAAACATTCAGTACTTC.

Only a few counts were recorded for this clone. The DNA of the CDR3 is TGTGCCAGCTCCCCTCTAGCACCCCGGACGGATGAGCAGTTCTTC. Protein: CASSPLAPRTDEQFF. The V and J genes are TRBV18 and TRBJ2-1; possibly TRBD2 for D (5 bases). V dropped 6 bases and J dropped 8 bases, with 20 bases sitting between them. Germline values: CDR1 KGHSH, CDR2 LQKENI. The CDR3 has 15 amino acids.

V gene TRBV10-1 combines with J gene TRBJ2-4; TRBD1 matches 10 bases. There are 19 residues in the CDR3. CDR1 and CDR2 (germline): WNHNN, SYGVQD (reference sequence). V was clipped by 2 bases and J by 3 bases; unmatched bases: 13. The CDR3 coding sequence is TGCGCCAGCAGTGAGACACGGACAGGGGGGGATTTTCTCAAAAACATTCAGTACTTC. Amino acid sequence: CASSETRTGGDFLKNIQYF.

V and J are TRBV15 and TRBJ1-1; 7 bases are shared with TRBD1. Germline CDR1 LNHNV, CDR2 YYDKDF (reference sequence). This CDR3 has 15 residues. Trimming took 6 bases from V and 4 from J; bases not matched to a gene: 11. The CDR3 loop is CATRMTGMGGTEAFF. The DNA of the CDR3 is TGTGCCACCAGGATGACAGGGATGGGGGGCACTGAAGCTTTCTTT.

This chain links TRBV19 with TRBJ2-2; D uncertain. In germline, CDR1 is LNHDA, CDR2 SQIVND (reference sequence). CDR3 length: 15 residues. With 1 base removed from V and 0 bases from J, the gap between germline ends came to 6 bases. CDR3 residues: CASSIAGTNTGELFF. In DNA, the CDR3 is TGTGCCAGTAGTATAGCGGGTACGAACACCGGGGAGCTGTTTTTT.

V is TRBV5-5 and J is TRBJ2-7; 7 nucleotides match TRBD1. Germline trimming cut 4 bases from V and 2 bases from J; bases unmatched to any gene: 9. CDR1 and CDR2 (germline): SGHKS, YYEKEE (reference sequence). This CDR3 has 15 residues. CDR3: CASSPGTEITYEQYV. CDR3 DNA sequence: TGTGCCAGCAGCCCGGGGACAGAGATAACCTACGAGCAGTACGTC.

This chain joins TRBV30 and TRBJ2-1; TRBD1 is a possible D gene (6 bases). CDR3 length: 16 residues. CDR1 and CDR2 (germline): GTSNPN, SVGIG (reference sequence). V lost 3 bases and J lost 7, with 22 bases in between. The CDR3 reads CAWSYRARHMGNEQFF. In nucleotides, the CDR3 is TGTGCCTGGAGCTACAGGGCCAGGCATATGGGGAATGAGCAGTTCTTC.

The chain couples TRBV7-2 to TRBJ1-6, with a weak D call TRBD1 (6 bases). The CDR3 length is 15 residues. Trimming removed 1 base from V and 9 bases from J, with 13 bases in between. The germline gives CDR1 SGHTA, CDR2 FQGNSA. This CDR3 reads CASSLGGAGSSPLHF. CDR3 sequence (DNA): TGTGCCAGCAGCTTAGGGGGGGCCGGGAGTTCACCCCTCCACTTT.

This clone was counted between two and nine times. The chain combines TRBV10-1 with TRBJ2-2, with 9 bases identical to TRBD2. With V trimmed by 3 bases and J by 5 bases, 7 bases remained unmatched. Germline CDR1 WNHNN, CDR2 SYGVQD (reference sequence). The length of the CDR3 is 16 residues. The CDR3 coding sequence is TGCGCCAGCAGTGAAAGAGAGACTAGCGGTACCGGGGAGCTGTTTTTT. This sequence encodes CASSERETSGTGELFF.

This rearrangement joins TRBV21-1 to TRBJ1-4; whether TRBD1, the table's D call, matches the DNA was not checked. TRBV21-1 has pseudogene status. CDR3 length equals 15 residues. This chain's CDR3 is CASSNIKGTNEKLFF. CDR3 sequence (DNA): TGTGCCAGCAGCAATATCAAGGGGACTAATGAAAAACTGTTTTTT.

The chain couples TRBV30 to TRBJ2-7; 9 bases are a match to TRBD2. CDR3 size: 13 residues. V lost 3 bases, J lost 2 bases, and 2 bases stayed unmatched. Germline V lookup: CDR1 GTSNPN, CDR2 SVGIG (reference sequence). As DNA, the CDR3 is TGTGCCTGGAGGACTAGCGGAGCCTACGAGCAGTACTTC. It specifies CAWRTSGAYEQYF.

The CDR3 DNA sequence: TGTGCCAGCAGCCGGACGGTCCGCAATGAGCAGTTCTTC. It translates to CASSRTVRNEQFF. The chain is built from TRBV2 and TRBJ2-1, with D unclear. Germline V gene data show CDR1 as SNHLY and CDR2 as FYNNEI. Between the trimmed V and J ends, which lost 6 bases and 6 bases, there was a span of 12 bases. There are 13 residues in the CDR3. The full variable domain, in which reference TRBV2 and TRBJ2-1 provide the parts outside the CDR3, is EPEVTQTPSHQVTQMGQEVILRCVPISNHLYFYWYRQILGQKVEFLVSFYNNEISEKSEIFDDQFSVERPDGSNFTLKIRSTKLEDSAMYFCASSRTVRNEQFFGPGTRLTVL.

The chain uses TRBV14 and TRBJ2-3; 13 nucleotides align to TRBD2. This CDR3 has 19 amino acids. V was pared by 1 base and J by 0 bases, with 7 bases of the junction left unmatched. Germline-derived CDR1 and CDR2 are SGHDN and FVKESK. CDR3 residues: CASSQGTSGGHSSTDTQYF. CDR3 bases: TGTGCCAGCAGCCAAGGGACTAGCGGGGGACACTCTAGCACAGATACGCAGTATTTT.

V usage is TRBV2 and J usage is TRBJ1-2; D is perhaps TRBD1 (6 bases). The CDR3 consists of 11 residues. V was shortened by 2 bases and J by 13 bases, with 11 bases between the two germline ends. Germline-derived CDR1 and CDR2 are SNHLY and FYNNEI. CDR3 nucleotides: TGTGCCAGCAGTGAATACAGGGTTGGCACCTTC. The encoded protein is CASSEYRVGTF.

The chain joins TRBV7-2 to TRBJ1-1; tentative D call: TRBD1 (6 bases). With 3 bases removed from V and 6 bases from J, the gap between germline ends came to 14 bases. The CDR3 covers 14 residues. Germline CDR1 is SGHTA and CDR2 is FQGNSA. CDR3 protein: CASSFSPGVAEAFF. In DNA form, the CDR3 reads TGTGCCAGCAGCTTCAGCCCAGGGGTGGCTGAAGCTTTCTTT. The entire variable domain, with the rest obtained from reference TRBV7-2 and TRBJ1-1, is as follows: GAGVSQSPSNKVTEKGKDVELRCDPISGHTALYWYRQSLGQGLEFLIYFQGNSAPDKSGLPSDRFSAERTGGSVSTLTIQRTQQEDSAVYLCASSFSPGVAEAFFGQGTRLTVV.

CDR3 amino acids: CASSDGAGDTDTQYF. CDR3 coding DNA: TGTGCCAGCAGTGACGGAGCGGGGGACACAGATACGCAGTATTTT. The chain joins TRBV6-4 to TRBJ2-3; 8 nucleotides agree with TRBD2. Germline CDR1 MRHNA, CDR2 SNTAGT. CDR3 length: 15 residues. Trimming removed 2 bases from V and 2 bases from J; junction bases left unmatched: 3.

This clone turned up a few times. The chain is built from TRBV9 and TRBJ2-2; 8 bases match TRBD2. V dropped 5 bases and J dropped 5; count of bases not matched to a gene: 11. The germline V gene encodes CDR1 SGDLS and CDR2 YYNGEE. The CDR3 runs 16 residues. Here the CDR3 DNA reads TGTGCCAGCAGTGCCTCCGGGGGGGCAGGGACCGGGGAGCTGTTTTTT. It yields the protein CASSASGGAGTGELFF.